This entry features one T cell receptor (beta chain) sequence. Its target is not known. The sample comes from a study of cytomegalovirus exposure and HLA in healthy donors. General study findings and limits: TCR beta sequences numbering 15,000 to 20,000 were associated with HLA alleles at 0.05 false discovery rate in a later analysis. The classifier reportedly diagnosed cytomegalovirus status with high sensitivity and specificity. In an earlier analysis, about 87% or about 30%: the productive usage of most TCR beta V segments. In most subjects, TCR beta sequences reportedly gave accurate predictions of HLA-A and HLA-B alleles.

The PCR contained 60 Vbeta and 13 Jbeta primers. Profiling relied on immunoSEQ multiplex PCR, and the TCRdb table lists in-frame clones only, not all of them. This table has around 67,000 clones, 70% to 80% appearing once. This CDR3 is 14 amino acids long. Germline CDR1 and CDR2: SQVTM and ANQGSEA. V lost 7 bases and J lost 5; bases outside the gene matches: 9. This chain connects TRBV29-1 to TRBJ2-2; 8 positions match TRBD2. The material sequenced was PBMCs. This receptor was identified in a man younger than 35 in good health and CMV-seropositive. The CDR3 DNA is TGCAGCGCCAAAGGACTAGCACGAACCGGGGAGCTGTTTTTT. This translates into CSAKGLARTGELFF.